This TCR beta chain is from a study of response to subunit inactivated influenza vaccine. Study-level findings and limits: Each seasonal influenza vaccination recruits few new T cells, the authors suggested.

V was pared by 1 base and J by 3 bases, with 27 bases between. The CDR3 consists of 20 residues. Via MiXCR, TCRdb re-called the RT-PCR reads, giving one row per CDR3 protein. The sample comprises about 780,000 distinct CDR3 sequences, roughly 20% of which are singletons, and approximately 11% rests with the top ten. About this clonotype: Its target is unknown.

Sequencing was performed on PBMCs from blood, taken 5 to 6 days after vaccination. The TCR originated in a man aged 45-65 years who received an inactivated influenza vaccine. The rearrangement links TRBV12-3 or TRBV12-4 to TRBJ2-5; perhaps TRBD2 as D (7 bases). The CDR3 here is CASSLVLKQGLPVGKETQYF. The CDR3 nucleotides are TGTGCCAGCAGTTTAGTTCTGAAACAGGGACTACCCGTTGGAAAAGAGACCCAGTACTTC.